This TCR beta chain derives from a study of response to subunit inactivated influenza vaccine. Study-wide findings and caveats: Authors suggested each seasonal flu vaccination may recruit only limited numbers of new T cells.

Comment on this clonotype: Its antigen is unidentified.

V was cut by 2 bases and J by 0 bases, with 15 bases left in between. The CDR3 spans 17 residues. Germline-derived CDR1 and CDR2 are SGHRS and YFSETQ. TCRdb reanalysed the RT-PCR reads using MiXCR and keeps one entry per CDR3 protein. The table lists about 830,000 distinct CDR3 sequences, roughly 18% of them singletons. The chain has TRBV5-1 and TRBJ2-4; tentative D call: TRBD2 (6 bases). This TCR derives from a man aged 50 to 60 who received an inactivated influenza vaccine. The source material was PBMCs from blood, sampled more than 4 days after vaccination. The CDR3 nucleotides read TGCGCCAGCAGCTTAGGGGCTAGCGAATTAGCCAAAAACATTCAGTACTTC. Translating it yields CASSLGASELAKNIQYF.